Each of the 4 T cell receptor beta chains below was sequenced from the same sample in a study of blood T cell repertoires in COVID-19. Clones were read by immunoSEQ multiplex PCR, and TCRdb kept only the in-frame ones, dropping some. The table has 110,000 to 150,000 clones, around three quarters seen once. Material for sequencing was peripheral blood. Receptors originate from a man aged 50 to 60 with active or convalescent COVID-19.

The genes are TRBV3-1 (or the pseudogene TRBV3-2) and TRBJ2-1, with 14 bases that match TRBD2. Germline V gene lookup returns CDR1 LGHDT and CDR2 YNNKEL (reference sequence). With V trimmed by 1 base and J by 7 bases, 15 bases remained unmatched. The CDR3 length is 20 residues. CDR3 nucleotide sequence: TGTGCCAGCAGCCAAGCCGTCCCGGGACTAGCGGGAGTAGTATTGAATGAGCAGTTCTTC. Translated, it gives CASSQAVPGLAGVVLNEQFF.

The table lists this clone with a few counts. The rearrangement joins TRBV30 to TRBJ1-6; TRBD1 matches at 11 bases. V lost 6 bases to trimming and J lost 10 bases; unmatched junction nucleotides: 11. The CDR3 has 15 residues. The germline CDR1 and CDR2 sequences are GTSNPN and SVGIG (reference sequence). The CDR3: CACSDLDRGRSPLHF. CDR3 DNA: TGTGCCTGCTCTGATCTGGACAGGGGGCGGTCACCCCTCCACTTT.

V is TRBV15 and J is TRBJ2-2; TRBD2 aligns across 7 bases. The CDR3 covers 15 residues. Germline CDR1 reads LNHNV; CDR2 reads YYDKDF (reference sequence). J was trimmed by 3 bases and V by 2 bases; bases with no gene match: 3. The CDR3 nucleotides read TGTGCCACCAGCAGACAGGGAGGGGACACCGGGGAGCTGTTTTTT. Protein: CATSRQGGDTGELFF.

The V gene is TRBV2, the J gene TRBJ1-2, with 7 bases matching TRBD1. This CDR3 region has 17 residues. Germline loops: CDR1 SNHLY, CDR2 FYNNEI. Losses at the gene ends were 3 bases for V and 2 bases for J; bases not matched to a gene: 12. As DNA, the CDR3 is TGTGCCAGCAGTGAGGCCCTTTTCCAGACAGGGAACTATGGCTACACCTTC. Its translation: CASSEALFQTGNYGYTF.